A single TCR beta chain is shown here with its context. Its antigen is currently unknown. The data belong to a study of OX40 agonist ivuxolimab in advanced cancers. Whole-study context: Having had anti-PD-1, anti-PD-L1 or anti-CTLA-4 therapy before was allowed, and roughly 40% had some. Three patients, one with hepatocellular carcinoma and two with cutaneous melanoma, responded partially. Study-level points and caveats: Dosing at 0.1 to 3.0 mg/kg was accompanied by clonal expansion of CD4+ and CD8+ blood T cells by week 6. In a subset of nonresponders, normalized T-cell clonal expansion was also low.

Measured with immunoSEQ multiplex PCR; TCRdb has only the in-frame clones, and not every one. This sample has 60,000 to 75,000 clones, with 80% to 90% found just once. The V end lost 4 bases, the J end lost 0 bases, and 10 bases lay between the germline ends. The CDR3 has 15 amino acids. Germline V gene data show CDR1 as SNHLY and CDR2 as FYNNEI. The chain is built from TRBV2 and TRBJ2-1, with D unresolved. The sequencing here drew on CD4+ or CD8+ T cells sorted from blood, taken in a trial of the OX40 agonist ivuxolimab. This receptor was taken from an adult with an advanced solid tumor such as melanoma, head and neck, liver or kidney cancer. The CDR3 coding sequence is TGTGCCAGCAGTGGAAGGAGTAGCTCCTACAATGAGCAGTTCTTC. It codes for CASSGRSSSYNEQFF.